This TCR beta chain derives from a study of persistence of HIV-infected CD4 T cells. This nonspecific control used anti-CD3/anti-CD28 bead stimulation of CD4+ T cells. CD4+ T cells upregulating both CD40 ligand and CD69 were sorted as responding cells. V was pared by 5 bases and J by 2 bases, with 9 bases between. The CDR3 spans 14 residues. The germline gives CDR1 MNHNY, CDR2 SVGAGI (reference sequence). Sequencing used immunoSEQ version 4 in survey mode. The method was immunoSEQ multiplex PCR; TCRdb's version includes in-frame clones alone and lacks a portion of them. The sample lists 40,000 or so clones; roughly 90% were seen once. Comment on this clone: Antigen unknown.

Material: CD4+ T cells sorted from PBMCs after roughly 18-hour stimulation, obtained from a patient who received antiretroviral therapy. The TCR was taken from an adult man with HIV who was CMV-seropositive. The chain uses TRBV6-6 and TRBJ1-4; D might be TRBD1 (6 bases). CDR3 sequence: CASSPGGTNEKLFF. CDR3 nucleotides: TGTGCCAGCAGTCCCGGGGGCACTAATGAAAAACTGTTTTTT.